A selection of T cell receptor beta chains follows, all from one sample in a study of beta chain features in type 1 diabetes. Some clones are missing from TCRdb's copy, which holds only in-frame ones; the method was immunoSEQ multiplex PCR. This table holds about 190,000 clones, approximately 7.9% found once. Sequenced: central memory CD4+ T cells from blood. The receptors stem from a man aged 18-30 years with type 1 diabetes. CDR3s include the opening cysteine and the closing phenylalanine or tryptophan. A D gene is named only where the DNA matches it firmly. Expanded clones are given a class, and other clones once, few, many or no size at all.

>TRBV11-2|few|TRBJ2-7|TRBD1
CASTFFPDRGREQYF
TGTGCCAGCACCTTCTTCCCGGACAGGGGGAGGGAGCAGTACTTC
>TRBV2|few|TRBJ1-2|.
CASSPDSNYGYTF
TGTGCCAGCAGCCCTGACAGCAACTATGGCTACACCTTC
>TRBV9|.|TRBJ1-2|.
CASSPQRFRTGVEGNYGYTF
TGTGCCAGCAGCCCCCAGCGTTTCCGGACGGGAGTAGAGGGGAACTATGGCTACACCTTC
>TRBV5-1|few|TRBJ2-3|.
CASSLDSLDTQYF
TGCGCCAGCAGCCTGGACAGTTTAGATACGCAGTATTTT
>TRBV15|many|TRBJ2-1|.
CATSRGTLATTDNEQFF
TGTGCCACCAGCAGAGGCACTCTAGCTACCACTGACAATGAGCAGTTCTTC
>TRBV6-1|few|TRBJ2-7|.
CASSENPHEQYF
TGTGCCAGCAGTGAAAATCCTCACGAGCAGTACTTC
>TRBV27|few|TRBJ1-5|TRBD1
CASRLWPQGQAFPGPQHF
TGTGCCAGCAGATTATGGCCCCAGGGACAGGCATTCCCGGGGCCCCAGCATTTT
>TRBV2|few|TRBJ2-1|.
CASRGGGDEQFF
TGTGCCAGCCGAGGGGGGGGCGATGAGCAGTTCTTC
>TRBV7-2|few|TRBJ1-2|.
CASSFSGAQGYGYTF
TGTGCCAGCAGCTTCTCAGGAGCTCAGGGTTATGGCTACACCTTC
>TRBV11-2|.|TRBJ2-3|TRBD1
CASSLDRQGAISDTQYF
TGTGCCAGCAGCTTAGATCGACAGGGGGCAATTTCAGATACGCAGTATTTT
>TRBV2|.|TRBJ2-5|.
CASSEEDGETQYF
TGTGCCAGCAGTGAGGAGGACGGAGAGACCCAGTACTTC
>TRBV7-9|.|TRBJ2-1|.
CASPPLSSYNEQFF
TGTGCCAGCCCCCCCCTAAGCTCCTACAATGAGCAGTTCTTC
>TRBV20-1|.|TRBJ1-1|.
CSDSRNTEAFF
TGCAGTGACTCACGGAACACTGAAGCTTTCTTT
>TRBV4-3|few|TRBJ1-2|.
CASSLSPRQRNYGYTF
TGCGCCAGCAGCCTTTCGCCAAGGCAGAGGAACTATGGCTACACCTTC
>TRBV28|few|TRBJ2-4|.
CASSPYGESSNIQYF
TGTGCCAGTAGCCCGTATGGTGAGAGTTCCAACATTCAGTACTTC
>TRBV5-4|.|TRBJ2-1|TRBD2
CASTLADINEQFF
TGTGCCAGCACCCTAGCGGATATCAATGAGCAGTTCTTC
>TRBV18|.|TRBJ2-2|TRBD1
CASSLGQGNTGELFF
TGTGCCAGCTCACTCGGACAGGGGAACACCGGGGAGCTGTTTTTT
>TRBV29-1|.|TRBJ2-1|.
CSVYLRSNEQFF
TGCAGCGTGTATTTGAGGAGCAATGAGCAGTTCTTC
>TRBV7-2|few|TRBJ2-3|TRBD1
CASSSGTGTQYF
TGTGCCAGCAGCTCCGGGACAGGCACGCAGTATTTT
>TRBV5-1|.|TRBJ2-1|.
CASTPSGGGIEQFF
TGCGCCAGCACCCCCTCGGGGGGCGGGATCGAGCAGTTCTTC
>TRBV5-5|many|TRBJ2-4|.
CASSDAGAKNIQYF
TGTGCCAGCAGTGATGCGGGAGCCAAAAACATTCAGTACTTC
>TRBV11-2|few|TRBJ2-4|.
CASSLEAGSDQYF
TGTGCCAGCAGCTTAGAGGCGGGATCCGATCAGTACTTC
>TRBV4-2|few|TRBJ2-6|.
CASSDQQAGANVLTF
TGTGCCAGCAGCGACCAACAGGCTGGGGCCAACGTCCTGACTTTC
>TRBV5-1|few|TRBJ2-3|.
CASKKGGTYTQYF
TGCGCCAGCAAAAAGGGTGGGACTTATACGCAGTATTTT
>TRBV19|few|TRBJ2-1|.
CASSMPYPSSYNEQFF
TGTGCCAGTAGTATGCCCTACCCTAGCTCCTACAATGAGCAGTTCTTC
>TRBV11-2|few|TRBJ2-4|.
CASSLAPGNIQYF
TGTGCCAGCAGCTTAGCCCCGGGAAACATTCAGTACTTC
>TRBV5-1|.|TRBJ2-3|TRBD2
CASSFSGGADTQYF
TGCGCCAGCAGCTTTAGCGGGGGGGCAGATACGCAGTATTTT
>TRBV7-8|few|TRBJ1-2|.
CASSLRTDYTF
TGTGCCAGCAGCTTGAGGACAGACTACACCTTC
>TRBV4-3|.|TRBJ1-3|.
CASSQARSVSGNTIYF
TGCGCCAGCAGCCAAGCCCGGAGCGTCTCTGGAAACACCATATATTTT
>TRBV7-2|few|TRBJ2-7|.
CASSGQIEDEQYF
TGTGCCAGCAGCGGACAGATTGAGGACGAGCAGTACTTC
>TRBV5-1|.|TRBJ2-5|.
CASSSYQKETQYF
TGCGCCAGCAGCTCCTACCAAAAAGAGACCCAGTACTTC
>TRBV19|.|TRBJ1-5|TRBD1
CASSISPGQSNQPQHF
TGTGCCAGTAGTATATCACCGGGACAGAGTAATCAGCCCCAGCATTTT
>TRBV25-1|.|TRBJ1-2|TRBD1
CASSGTGGGGYTF
TGTGCCAGCAGCGGGACAGGGGGTGGTGGCTACACCTTC
>TRBV19|.|TRBJ1-1|.
CASSARGSGTEAFF
TGTGCCAGTAGTGCCAGAGGAAGTGGGACTGAAGCTTTCTTT
>TRBV29-1|few|TRBJ2-5|TRBD1
CSVTGTGGFETQYF
TGCAGCGTAACGGGGACAGGGGGCTTTGAGACCCAGTACTTC
>TRBV2|few|TRBJ2-7|.
CASSPADNNYEQYF
TGTGCCAGCAGTCCCGCCGACAATAACTACGAGCAGTACTTC
>TRBV7-2|.|TRBJ2-3|TRBD2
CASSLRGGSLSGLTDTQYF
TGTGCCAGCAGCTTAAGAGGCGGGAGTCTTTCCGGGCTCACAGATACGCAGTATTTT
>TRBV19|few|TRBJ2-7|.
CASSRTRGGYEQYF
TGTGCCAGTAGTCGAACTAGAGGGGGCTACGAGCAGTACTTC
>TRBV6-6|few|TRBJ2-3|TRBD1
CASSSRTGYTDTQYF
TGTGCCAGCAGTTCCCGGACAGGATACACAGATACGCAGTATTTT
>TRBV7-2|few|TRBJ1-2|.
CASSLARGAYHYGYTF
TGTGCCAGCAGCTTAGCCCGCGGGGCCTATCACTATGGCTACACCTTC
>TRBV2|few|TRBJ2-1|.
CASSEALGSEQFF
TGTGCCAGCAGTGAAGCGCTTGGGAGTGAGCAGTTCTTC
>TRBV5-1|.|TRBJ2-7|TRBD2
CASSSLAGGYEQYF
TGCGCCAGCAGCTCTCTAGCGGGAGGATACGAGCAGTACTTC
>TRBV16|.|TRBJ1-2|.
CASSPDRNYGYTF
TGTGCCAGCAGCCCCGACAGAAACTATGGCTACACCTTC
>TRBV5-4|few|TRBJ2-3|.
CASSSKGDTQYF
TGTGCCAGCAGTTCTAAGGGGGATACGCAGTATTTT
>TRBV29-1|.|TRBJ1-1|TRBD1
CSVLTGMGTEAFF
TGCAGCGTGTTGACAGGGATGGGCACTGAAGCTTTCTTT